This passage covers 9 T cell receptor beta chains from one sample sequenced in a study of T-cell reconstitution after alpha-beta-depleted transplantation in children. This sample's TCRbeta library carried unique molecular identifier barcodes. TCRdb used MiXCR to reprocess the PCR reads, holding one entry per CDR3 protein. The repertoire holds approximately 400,000 distinct CDR3 sequences, with about 17% as singletons. The source was PBMCs, mostly from graft donor cells, collected 360 days after TCRalphabeta/CD19-depleted stem cell transplant. All receptors come from a boy younger than two who had a stem cell transplant for Wiskott-Aldrich syndrome, so the T cells may come from the graft donor.

The chain has TRBV24-1 and TRBJ1-5, with TRBD1 matching over 9 bases. Germline lookup yields CDR1 KGHDR and CDR2 SFDVKD. Unmatched junction bases numbered 8, after V lost 4 bases and J lost 2 bases. The CDR3 totals 17 residues. CDR3 coding DNA: TGTGCCACCAGTGAGAACCGGGACAGGGAGGGCAATCAGCCCCAGCATTTT. It specifies CATSENRDREGNQPQHF.

This clonotype showed up just a few times. The rearrangement joins TRBV5-1 to TRBJ2-3; D is perhaps TRBD1 or TRBD2 (6 bases each). This CDR3 has 14 residues. In germline, CDR1 is SGHRS, CDR2 YFSETQ. V lost 5 bases and J 1 base, leaving 11 bases between the germline ends. This CDR3 is CASRRGERTDTQYF. The CDR3 DNA reads TGCGCCAGCAGGAGGGGGGAACGCACAGATACGCAGTATTTT.

This clonotype was observed many times. The CDR3, as DNA: TGTGCCAGCAGTTTTGGTTTGGGAATGCGGGGGGCCGAAAACACCGGGGAGCTGTTTTTT. It yields the protein CASSFGLGMRGAENTGELFF. V and J are TRBV12-3 or TRBV12-4 and TRBJ2-2, with TRBD2 matching over 8 bases. The trim removed 3 bases at V and 2 bases at J, leaving 17 bases unmatched. The CDR3 covers 20 residues.

This clonotype was recorded a few times. The chain is built from TRBV4-1 and TRBJ2-2; tentative D call: TRBD1 (5 bases). This CDR3 region has 18 residues. Germline CDR1 reads MGHRA; CDR2 reads YSYEKL. Deletions cut 0 bases from V and 0 bases from J, with 14 bases between. The chain's CDR3 is CASSQDLAGRANTGELFF. The CDR3 DNA follows: TGCGCCAGCAGCCAAGATCTTGCAGGGCGAGCGAACACCGGGGAGCTGTTTTTT.

V usage is TRBV7-9 and J usage is TRBJ2-7, with 7 bases that match TRBD1. This CDR3 is built from 16 residues. The J segment lost 1 base and the V segment lost 1 base, leaving 7 bases of the junction unmatched. Germline V lookup: CDR1 SEHNR, CDR2 FQNEAQ (reference sequence). The CDR3: CASSLGGAGGSYEQYF. The CDR3 DNA reads as TGTGCCAGCAGCTTAGGGGGCGCAGGGGGTTCCTACGAGCAGTACTTC.

The chain uses TRBV5-1 and TRBJ2-5, with a tentative D call TRBD1 (5 bases). V shed 5 bases and J shed 0 bases, with 14 bases lying between them. From germline, CDR1 is SGHRS and CDR2 YFSETQ. The CDR3 consists of 15 residues. The CDR3 loop reads CASRPLQAYQETQYF. In DNA, the CDR3 is TGCGCCAGCAGACCGTTACAGGCGTACCAAGAGACCCAGTACTTC.

This clonotype has just a few counts. The chain carries TRBV6-1 and TRBJ2-7; D may be TRBD2 (5 bases). Trimming shortened V by 6 bases and J by 3 bases, and 15 bases separated the two germline ends. CDR1 is MNHNS and CDR2 is SASEGT in the germline V gene. The CDR3 extends over 14 amino acids. CDR3 DNA: TGTGCCAGCAGCCCTGGATGGGAGAGCTACGAGCAGTACTTC. Its translation is CASSPGWESYEQYF.

This CDR3 is CASSLGRQGQETQYF. Written as DNA, the CDR3 is TGCGCCAGCAGCTTGGGGCGACAGGGGCAAGAGACCCAGTACTTC. V usage is TRBV5-1 and J usage is TRBJ2-5; 8 nucleotides agree with TRBD1. The germline V gene has CDR1 SGHRS and CDR2 YFSETQ. The CDR3 contains 15 residues. After removal of 0 bases from V and 2 bases from J, the junction contained 3 bases not matched to a gene.

The V call is TRBV4-1, the J call TRBJ2-7; no reliable D call. The V gene lost 1 base and the J gene lost 4 bases, with 11 bases spanning the gap. The germline gives CDR1 MGHRA, CDR2 YSYEKL. This CDR3 spans 14 amino acids. Here the CDR3 DNA reads TGCGCCAGCAGCCAAGTTAGGACCGGATACGAGCAGTACTTC. This encodes CASSQVRTGYEQYF.